A single sample gave rise to the 19 T cell receptor beta chains below, sequenced in a study of T cell responses to AZD1222 COVID-19 vaccine (dated by TCRdb to about 2021). The time point tag for this specimen amounts to: baseline before first vaccination. Library method: the immunoSEQ multiplex PCR assay. In TCRdb, the immuneACCESS table is reduced to in-frame sequences with V and J assigned. These tables do not hold every clone; where another copy was compared, an unresolved V gene accounts for under half, and the others remain unexplained. In all, the sample holds 94,000 or so clones, and roughly nine tenths of those were seen once. The leading ten clones occupy roughly 26% of the sample. The starting material was peripheral blood, obtained on day 0 of AZD1222 vaccination. The source of these receptors is an adult in good health.

Here the CDR3 reads CAWSVQGHEQFF. The CDR3 DNA reads as TGTGCCTGGAGTGTCCAGGGACATGAGCAGTTCTTC. V gene TRBV30 combines with J gene TRBJ2-1; D tentatively reads TRBD1 or TRBD2 (5 bases each). The CDR3 is 12 residues long. Germline CDR1 reads GTSNPN; CDR2 reads SVGIG (reference sequence). Trimming removed 0 bases from V and 8 bases from J, with 8 bases in between.

The chain is built from TRBV2 and TRBJ2-3; the D is unclear. The CDR3 has 12 amino acids. The germline CDR1 and CDR2 sequences are SNHLY and FYNNEI. Trimming took 6 bases from V and 4 from J, leaving 8 bases between them. The CDR3 here is CASSPGADTQYF. CDR3 nucleotides: TGTGCCAGCAGCCCGGGCGCAGATACGCAGTATTTT.

The chain employs TRBV9 and TRBJ2-2; 8 bases are a match to TRBD2. Germline V gene data show CDR1 as SGDLS and CDR2 as YYNGEE. V shed 4 bases and J 5 bases; nucleotides not matched to a gene: 10. The CDR3 runs to 16 residues. The CDR3 protein is CASSSSGTRPTGELFF. CDR3 sequence (DNA): TGTGCCAGCAGCTCCTCCGGGACTAGGCCTACCGGGGAGCTGTTTTTT.

The chain uses TRBV27 and TRBJ1-5, with TRBD1 as a possible D gene (6 bases). Trimming left V 6 bases short and J 2 bases short, with 14 bases between. The length of the CDR3 is 15 residues. Germline CDR1 and CDR2: MNHEY and SMNVEV (reference sequence). The CDR3 coding sequence is TGTGCCAGCAGCCAACAGGGAGCGGGCAATCAGCCCCAGCATTTT. Translation gives CASSQQGAGNQPQHF.

J is TRBJ1-5 and V is TRBV5-6; maybe TRBD1 (5 bases). The germline V gene has CDR1 SGHDT and CDR2 YYEEEE. V was clipped by 1 base and J by 4 bases, with 12 bases between them. CDR3 length: 15 amino acids. CDR3 sequence: CASSLRAGGNQPQHF. The CDR3 DNA sequence: TGTGCCAGCAGCTTGAGGGCGGGGGGTAATCAGCCCCAGCATTTT.

This clone was seen once. The genes are TRBV7-9 and TRBJ1-2; TRBD1 aligns across 7 bases. Per germline, CDR1 SEHNR and CDR2 FQNEAQ (reference sequence). With V trimmed by 8 bases and J by 4 bases, 10 bases remained unmatched. The CDR3 has 14 amino acids. The CDR3 spells CASSPGQPFYGYTF. In DNA form, the CDR3 reads TGTGCCAGCTCCCCGGGACAGCCATTCTATGGCTACACCTTC.

For the CDR3, the DNA is TGTGCCAGCAGCTTAGGACCGAATTCCGCGACGGCTTTCTTT. Amino acids: CASSLGPNSATAFF. The J gene is TRBJ1-1, the V gene TRBV7-9; D is unresolved. The CDR3 sequence is 14 residues long. The V end was cut by 1 base, the J end by 11 bases, with 17 bases between. The germline V gene encodes CDR1 SEHNR and CDR2 FQNEAQ (reference sequence). The entire variable domain, with the rest obtained from reference TRBV7-9 and TRBJ1-1, is as follows: DTGVSQNPRHKITKRGQNVTFRCDPISEHNRLYWYRQTLGQGPEFLTYFQNEAQLEKSRLLSDRFSAERPKGSFSTLEIQRTEQGDSAMYLCASSLGPNSATAFFGQGTRLTVV.

The rearrangement links TRBV21-1 to TRBJ1-1. TRBV21-1 constitutes a pseudogene. The CDR3 contains 17 residues. DNA for the CDR3: TGTGCCAGCAGCCCCCGCTCCCCACGGGGGGGGAACACTGAAGCTTTCTTT. Translating gives CASSPRSPRGGNTEAFF.

J is TRBJ1-5 and V is TRBV28; no clear D. V was shortened by 11 bases and J by 6 bases, with 8 bases between the two germline ends. CDR1 MDHEN and CDR2 SYDVKM come from the germline V gene. The CDR3 loop spans 10 amino acids. The CDR3 bases are TGTGCCTCGCAAGGTCAGCCCCAGCATTTT. Its protein is CASQGQPQHF.

The chain is built from TRBV30 and TRBJ1-5; D call uncertain. Germline CDR1 GTSNPN, CDR2 SVGIG (reference sequence). Between the trimmed V and J ends, which lost 0 bases and 3 bases, there was a span of 15 bases. The CDR3 has 16 amino acids. CDR3 nucleotides: TGTGCCTGGAGTGTATTTAGAGGGAAGGCCAATCAGCCCCAGCATTTT. As protein: CAWSVFRGKANQPQHF.

V usage is TRBV11-1 and J usage is TRBJ2-1, with D possibly called TRBD1 or TRBD2 (5 bases each). V lost 4 bases to trimming and J lost 6 bases, with 10 bases between them. Germline loops: CDR1 SGHAT, CDR2 FQDESV (reference sequence). The CDR3 extends over 13 amino acids. CDR3 protein: CASSSGPLNEQFF. The CDR3 DNA follows: TGTGCCAGCAGCTCGGGACCACTCAATGAGCAGTTCTTC.

The chain links TRBV5-5 to TRBJ2-7; D is unresolved. This CDR3 is 12 amino acids long. V was pared by 4 bases and J by 7 bases, with 12 bases between. Germline V lookup: CDR1 SGHKS, CDR2 YYEKEE (reference sequence). This CDR3 reads CASSQPSGEQYF. CDR3 sequence (DNA): TGTGCCAGCAGCCAACCCTCCGGGGAGCAGTACTTC.

The rearrangement joins TRBV18 to TRBJ1-3; D gene unclear. This CDR3 comprises 15 residues. The V and J ends lost 2 bases and 4 bases respectively, with 12 bases between them. Germline loops: CDR1 KGHSH, CDR2 LQKENI. The CDR3 DNA reads as TGTGCCAGCTCACCAGAAACGATTTCGGGAAACACCATATATTTT. Protein sequence: CASSPETISGNTIYF.

CDR3 DNA: TGTGCCAGCAGTGATCCGCCGTATAACTATGGCTACACCTTC. Protein: CASSDPPYNYGYTF. This chain uses TRBV6-4 with TRBJ1-2; D is unresolved. This CDR3 contains 14 residues. Trimming shortened V by 3 bases and J by 1 base, and 9 bases separated the two germline ends. Germline CDR1 and CDR2: MRHNA and SNTAGT.

The V call is TRBV19, the J call TRBJ2-5, with 8 bases that match TRBD2. After removal of 5 bases from V and 5 bases from J, the junction contained 10 bases not matched to a gene. Per the germline V gene, CDR1 is LNHDA and CDR2 is SQIVND (reference sequence). This CDR3 spans 15 amino acids. CDR3: CASSWQSGRTETQYF. The DNA of the CDR3 is TGTGCCAGTAGTTGGCAGAGCGGGAGAACGGAGACCCAGTACTTC.

V and J are TRBV14 and TRBJ1-4, with D unclear. With 0 bases removed from V and 7 bases from J, the gap between germline ends came to 12 bases. CDR3 length: 15 amino acids. Per the germline V gene, CDR1 is SGHDN and CDR2 is FVKESK. The CDR3 nucleotides are TGTGCCAGCAGCCAAGATAGCGGGTTAGGTGAAAAACTGTTTTTT. Translated: CASSQDSGLGEKLFF.

This clone showed up just once. V gene TRBV9 combines with J gene TRBJ2-1; D not resolved. Trimming shortened V by 0 bases and J by 13 bases, and 11 bases separated the two germline ends. The CDR3 length is 12 residues. Germline-derived CDR1 and CDR2 are SGDLS and YYNGEE. The CDR3 nucleotides read TGTGCCAGCAGCGTAGACTCCCTCCTTCAGTTCTTC. It specifies CASSVDSLLQFF.

The genes are TRBV28 and TRBJ2-4; a weak D match, TRBD2 (5 bases). Deletions cut 2 bases from V and 6 bases from J, with 11 bases between. Looked up from germline, CDR1 is MDHEN and CDR2 is SYDVKM. The CDR3 has 14 residues. The CDR3: CASSLRGNRNIQYF. CDR3 nucleotide sequence: TGTGCCAGCAGTTTACGAGGGAATCGAAACATTCAGTACTTC.

This clone has a single count. The chain has TRBV7-3 and TRBJ1-4, with TRBD1 matching over 8 bases. This CDR3 contains 16 residues. J was trimmed by 6 bases and V by 2 bases; bases with no gene match: 8. Germline V gene data show CDR1 as SGHTA and CDR2 as FQGTGA. CDR3 bases: TGTGCCAGCAGCTTAGGGGACAGGTTCTCCGATGAAAAACTGTTTTTT. Its translation is CASSLGDRFSDEKLFF.